What follows describes a single T cell receptor (beta chain). This sample stems from a study of OX40 agonist ivuxolimab in advanced cancers. CDR3 size: 17 residues. V trimming: 5 bases; J trimming: 2 bases; junction bases outside the gene matches: 11. CDR1 SGHRS and CDR2 YFSETQ come from the germline V gene. Profiled with immunoSEQ multiplex PCR; TCRdb holds only in-frame clones, not every one. The sample records about 13,000 clones, around 80% being singletons. This clonotype originated in an adult with an advanced solid tumor such as melanoma, head and neck, liver or kidney cancer. This chain uses TRBV5-1 with TRBJ2-5, with 11 bases identical to TRBD2. This material consisted of CD4+ or CD8+ T cells sorted from blood, taken in a trial of the OX40 agonist ivuxolimab. CDR3 sequence (DNA): TGCGCCAGCAGTCTGTTTGGGACTAGCGGCTATCAAGAGACCCAGTACTTC. It codes for CASSLFGTSGYQETQYF. Using reference TRBV5-1 and TRBJ2-5 for the parts outside the CDR3, the full variable domain is KAGVTQTPRYLIKTRGQQVTLSCSPISGHRSVSWYQQTPGQGLQFLFEYFSETQRNKGNFPGRFSGRQFSNSRSEMNVSTLELGDSALYLCASSLFGTSGYQETQYFGPGTRLLVL.